This T cell receptor beta chain was sequenced in a study of blood T cell repertoires in COVID-19. Study background: From the United States, Italy and Spain came samples of acute and convalescent COVID-19.

There are 15 residues in the CDR3. The trim removed 5 bases at V and 2 bases at J, leaving 9 bases unmatched. Germline CDR1 reads SEHNR; CDR2 reads FQNEAQ (reference sequence). Authors' data handling: Cell counts per sample came from amplifying reference gene primers. Here immunoSEQ multiplex PCR was the method, and the copy in TCRdb shows in-frame clones only, minus some. V and J calls plus clone size are reproduced from that table; the DNA served to infer D and trimming. The table lists roughly 500,000 clones, 70% to 90% of them singletons. Participants were placed into cohorts based on the clinical history they reported.

The receptor's source is a woman between 40 and 55 years old who had recovered from COVID-19. The chain joins TRBV7-9 to TRBJ2-7, with 7 bases that match TRBD2. Sequenced: PBMCs or T cells enriched from blood (not recorded which). CDR3 residues: CASSPDSGTTYEQYF. CDR3 DNA sequence: TGTGCCAGCAGCCCCGACAGCGGGACTACCTACGAGCAGTACTTC.